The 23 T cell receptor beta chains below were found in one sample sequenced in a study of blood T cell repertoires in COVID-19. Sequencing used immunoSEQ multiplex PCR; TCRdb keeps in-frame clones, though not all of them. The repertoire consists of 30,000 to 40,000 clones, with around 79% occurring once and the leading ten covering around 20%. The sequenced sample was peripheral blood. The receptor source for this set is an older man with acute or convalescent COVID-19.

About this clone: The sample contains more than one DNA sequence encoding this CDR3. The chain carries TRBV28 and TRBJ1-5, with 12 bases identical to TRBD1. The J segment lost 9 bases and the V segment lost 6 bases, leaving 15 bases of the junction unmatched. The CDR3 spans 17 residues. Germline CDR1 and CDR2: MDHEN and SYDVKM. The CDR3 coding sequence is TGTGCCAGCAGCCCAAGGCCGGGACAGGGGGCGGGTGGGCCCCAGCATTTT. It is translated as CASSPRPGQGAGGPQHF.

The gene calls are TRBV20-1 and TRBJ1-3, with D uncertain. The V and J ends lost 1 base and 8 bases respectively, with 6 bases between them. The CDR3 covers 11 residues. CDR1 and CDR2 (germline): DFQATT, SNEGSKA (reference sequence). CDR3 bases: TGCAGTGCTAGAGTTTTCGACACCATATATTTT. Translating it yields CSARVFDTIYF.

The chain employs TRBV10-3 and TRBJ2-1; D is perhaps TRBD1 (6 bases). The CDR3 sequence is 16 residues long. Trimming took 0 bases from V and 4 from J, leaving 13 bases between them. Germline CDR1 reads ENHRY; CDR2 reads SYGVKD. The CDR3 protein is CAISESVGARYNEQFF. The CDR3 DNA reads TGTGCCATCAGTGAGTCAGTGGGGGCACGGTACAATGAGCAGTTCTTC.

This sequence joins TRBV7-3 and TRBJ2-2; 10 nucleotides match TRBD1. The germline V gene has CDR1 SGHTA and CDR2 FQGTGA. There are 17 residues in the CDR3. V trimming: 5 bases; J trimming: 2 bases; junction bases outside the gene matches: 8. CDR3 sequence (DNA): TGTGCCAGCAGCAAAAACGGACAGGGGGGAAACACCGGGGAGCTGTTTTTT. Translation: CASSKNGQGGNTGELFF.

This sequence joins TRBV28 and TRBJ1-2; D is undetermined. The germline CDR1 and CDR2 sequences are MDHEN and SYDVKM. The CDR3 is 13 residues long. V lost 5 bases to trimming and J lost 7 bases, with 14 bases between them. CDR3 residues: CASSPSNYGGYTF. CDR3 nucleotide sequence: TGTGCCAGCAGTCCCTCCAACTATGGTGGCTACACCTTC.

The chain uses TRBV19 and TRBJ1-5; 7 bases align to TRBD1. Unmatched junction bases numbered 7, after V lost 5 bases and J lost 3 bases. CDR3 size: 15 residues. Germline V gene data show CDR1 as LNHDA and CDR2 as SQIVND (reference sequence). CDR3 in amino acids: CASSGGTALNQPQHF. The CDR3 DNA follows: TGTGCCAGTAGTGGCGGGACAGCCCTCAATCAGCCCCAGCATTTT. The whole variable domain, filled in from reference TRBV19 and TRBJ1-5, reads DGGITQSPKYLFRKEGQNVTLSCEQNLNHDAMYWYRQDPGQGLRLIYYSQIVNDFQKGDIAEGYSVSREKKESFPLTVTSAQKNPTAFYLCASSGGTALNQPQHFGDGTRLSIL.

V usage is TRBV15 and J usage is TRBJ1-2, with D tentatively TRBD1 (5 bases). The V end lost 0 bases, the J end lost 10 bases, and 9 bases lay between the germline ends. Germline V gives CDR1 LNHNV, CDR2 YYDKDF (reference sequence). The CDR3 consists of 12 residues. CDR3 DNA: TGTGCCACCAGCAGAGATGGGGGGGTCTACACCTTC. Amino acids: CATSRDGGVYTF.

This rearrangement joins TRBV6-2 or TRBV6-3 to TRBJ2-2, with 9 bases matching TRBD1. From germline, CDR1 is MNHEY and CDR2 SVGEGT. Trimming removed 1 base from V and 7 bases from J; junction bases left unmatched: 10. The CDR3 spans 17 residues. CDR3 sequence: CASSYLPGTGLFGELFF. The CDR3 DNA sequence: TGTGCCAGCAGTTACTTACCCGGGACAGGGTTATTCGGGGAGCTGTTTTTT.

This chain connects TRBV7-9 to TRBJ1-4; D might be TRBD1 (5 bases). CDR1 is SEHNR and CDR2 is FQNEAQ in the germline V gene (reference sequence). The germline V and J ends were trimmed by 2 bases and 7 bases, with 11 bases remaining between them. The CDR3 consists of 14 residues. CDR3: CASSLSGNFEKLFF. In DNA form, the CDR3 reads TGTGCCAGCAGCTTATCAGGGAATTTTGAAAAACTGTTTTTT.

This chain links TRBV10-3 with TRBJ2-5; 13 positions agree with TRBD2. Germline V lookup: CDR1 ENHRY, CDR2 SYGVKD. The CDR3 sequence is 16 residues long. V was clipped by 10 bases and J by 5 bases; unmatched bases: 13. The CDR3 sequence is CATTDRTSGSYETQYF. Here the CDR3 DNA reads TGTGCCACTACAGATCGGACTAGCGGGAGTTACGAGACCCAGTACTTC.

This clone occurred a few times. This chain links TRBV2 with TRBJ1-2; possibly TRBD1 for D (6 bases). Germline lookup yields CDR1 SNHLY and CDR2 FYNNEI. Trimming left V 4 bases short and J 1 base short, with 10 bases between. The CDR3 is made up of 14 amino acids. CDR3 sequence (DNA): TGTGCCAGCAGTGGATCAGGGGTTAACTATGGCTACACCTTC. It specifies CASSGSGVNYGYTF.

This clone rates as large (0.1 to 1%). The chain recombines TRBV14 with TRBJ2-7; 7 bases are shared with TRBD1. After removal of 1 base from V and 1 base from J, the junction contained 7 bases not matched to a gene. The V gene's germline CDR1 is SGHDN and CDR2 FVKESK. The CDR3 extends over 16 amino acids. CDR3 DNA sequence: TGTGCCAGCAGCCAAGGACCGACAGGGTTTTCCTACGAGCAGTACTTC. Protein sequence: CASSQGPTGFSYEQYF.

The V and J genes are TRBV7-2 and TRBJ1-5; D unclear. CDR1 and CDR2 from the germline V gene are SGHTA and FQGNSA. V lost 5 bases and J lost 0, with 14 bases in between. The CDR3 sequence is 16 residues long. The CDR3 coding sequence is TGTGCCAGCAGCCCCGGGAACAGTTATAGCAATCAGCCCCAGCATTTT. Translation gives CASSPGNSYSNQPQHF. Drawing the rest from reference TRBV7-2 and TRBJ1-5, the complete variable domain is GAGVSQSPSNKVTEKGKDVELRCDPISGHTALYWYRQSLGQGLEFLIYFQGNSAPDKSGLPSDRFSAERTGGSVSTLTIQRTQQEDSAVYLCASSPGNSYSNQPQHFGDGTRLSIL.

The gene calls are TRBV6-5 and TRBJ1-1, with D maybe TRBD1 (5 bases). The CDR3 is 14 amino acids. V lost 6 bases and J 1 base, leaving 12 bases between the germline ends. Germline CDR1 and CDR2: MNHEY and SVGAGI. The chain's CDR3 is CASRQEGPNTEAFF. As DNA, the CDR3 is TGTGCCAGCAGGCAGGAGGGACCGAACACTGAAGCTTTCTTT.

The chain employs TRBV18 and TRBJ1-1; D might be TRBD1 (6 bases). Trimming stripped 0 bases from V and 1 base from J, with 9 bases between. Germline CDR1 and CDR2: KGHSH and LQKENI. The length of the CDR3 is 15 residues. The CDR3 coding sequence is TGTGCCAGCTCACCACCGGGGGCAGGGAACACTGAAGCTTTCTTT. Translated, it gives CASSPPGAGNTEAFF.

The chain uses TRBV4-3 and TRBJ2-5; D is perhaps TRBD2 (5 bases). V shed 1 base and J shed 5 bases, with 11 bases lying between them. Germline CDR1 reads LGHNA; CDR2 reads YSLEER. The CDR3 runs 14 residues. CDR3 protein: CASSQVLAFETQYF. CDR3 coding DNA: TGCGCCAGCAGCCAAGTGCTAGCATTCGAGACCCAGTACTTC.

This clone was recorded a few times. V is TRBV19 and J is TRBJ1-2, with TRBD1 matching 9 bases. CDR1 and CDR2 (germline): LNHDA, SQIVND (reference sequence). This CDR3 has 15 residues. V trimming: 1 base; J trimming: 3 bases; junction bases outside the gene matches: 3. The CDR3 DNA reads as TGTGCCAGTAGTATAGGGGGACAGGGAGACTATGGCTACACCTTC. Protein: CASSIGGQGDYGYTF.

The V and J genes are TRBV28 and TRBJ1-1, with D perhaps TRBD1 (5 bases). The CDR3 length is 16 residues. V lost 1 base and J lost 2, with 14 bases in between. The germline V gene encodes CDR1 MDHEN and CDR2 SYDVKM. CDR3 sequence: CASSLYSLGDNTEAFF. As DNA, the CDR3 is TGTGCCAGCAGTTTATATTCGCTAGGGGATAACACTGAAGCTTTCTTT.

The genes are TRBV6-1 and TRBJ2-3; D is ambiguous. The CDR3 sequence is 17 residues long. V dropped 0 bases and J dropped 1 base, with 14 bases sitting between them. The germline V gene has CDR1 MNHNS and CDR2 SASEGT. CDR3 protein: CASSEASGVSGTDTQYF. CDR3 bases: TGTGCCAGCAGTGAAGCGTCAGGCGTTTCTGGCACAGATACGCAGTATTTT.

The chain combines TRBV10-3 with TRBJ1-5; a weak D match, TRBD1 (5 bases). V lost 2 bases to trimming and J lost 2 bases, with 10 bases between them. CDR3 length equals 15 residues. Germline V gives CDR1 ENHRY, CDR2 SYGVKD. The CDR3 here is CAISEAGGGNQPQHF. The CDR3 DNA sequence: TGTGCCATCAGTGAGGCGGGGGGGGGCAATCAGCCCCAGCATTTT.

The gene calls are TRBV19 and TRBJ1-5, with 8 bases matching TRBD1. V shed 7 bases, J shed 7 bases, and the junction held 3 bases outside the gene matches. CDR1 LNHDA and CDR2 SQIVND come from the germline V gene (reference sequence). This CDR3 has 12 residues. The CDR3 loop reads CASTSGGQPQHF. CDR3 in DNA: TGTGCCAGTACCTCAGGGGGCCAGCCCCAGCATTTT.

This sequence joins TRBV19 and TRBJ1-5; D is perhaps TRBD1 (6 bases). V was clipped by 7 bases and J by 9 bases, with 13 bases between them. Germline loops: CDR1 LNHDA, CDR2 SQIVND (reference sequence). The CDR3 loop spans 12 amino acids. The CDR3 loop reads CASIGRGGPQHF. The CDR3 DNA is TGTGCCAGTATCGGGAGGGGGGGGCCCCAGCATTTT.

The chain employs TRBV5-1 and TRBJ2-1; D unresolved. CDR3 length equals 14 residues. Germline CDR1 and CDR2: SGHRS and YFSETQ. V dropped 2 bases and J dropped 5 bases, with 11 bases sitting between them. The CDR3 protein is CASSFSGPNNEQFF. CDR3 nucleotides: TGCGCCAGCAGCTTCTCAGGTCCAAACAATGAGCAGTTCTTC.